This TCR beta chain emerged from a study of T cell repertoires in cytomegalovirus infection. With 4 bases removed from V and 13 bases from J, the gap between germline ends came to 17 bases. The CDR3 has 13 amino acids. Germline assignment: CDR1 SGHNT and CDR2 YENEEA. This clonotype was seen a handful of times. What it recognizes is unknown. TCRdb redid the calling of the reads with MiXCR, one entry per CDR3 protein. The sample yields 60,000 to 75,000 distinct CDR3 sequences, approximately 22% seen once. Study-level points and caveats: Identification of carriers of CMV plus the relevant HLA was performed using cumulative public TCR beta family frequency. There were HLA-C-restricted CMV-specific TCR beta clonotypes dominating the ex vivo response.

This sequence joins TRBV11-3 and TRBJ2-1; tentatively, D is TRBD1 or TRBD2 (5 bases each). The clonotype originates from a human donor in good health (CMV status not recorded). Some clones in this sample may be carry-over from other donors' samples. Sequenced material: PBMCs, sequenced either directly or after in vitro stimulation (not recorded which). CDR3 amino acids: CASSSLDRGRQFF. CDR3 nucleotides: TGTGCCAGCAGCTCGTTAGACCGGGGCCGCCAGTTCTTC.